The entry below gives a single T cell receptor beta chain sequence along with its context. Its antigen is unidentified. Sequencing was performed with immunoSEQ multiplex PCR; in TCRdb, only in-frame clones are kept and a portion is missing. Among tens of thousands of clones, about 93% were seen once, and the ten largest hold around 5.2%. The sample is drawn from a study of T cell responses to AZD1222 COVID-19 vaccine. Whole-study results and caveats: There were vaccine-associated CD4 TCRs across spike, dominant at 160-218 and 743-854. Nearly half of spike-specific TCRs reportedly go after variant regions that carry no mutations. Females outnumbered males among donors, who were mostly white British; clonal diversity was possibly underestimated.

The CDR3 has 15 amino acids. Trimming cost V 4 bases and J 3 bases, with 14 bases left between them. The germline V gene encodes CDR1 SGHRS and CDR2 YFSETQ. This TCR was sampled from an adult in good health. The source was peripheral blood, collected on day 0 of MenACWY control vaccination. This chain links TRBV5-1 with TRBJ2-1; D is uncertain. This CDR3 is CASSQEFPNYNEQFF. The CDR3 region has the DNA TGCGCCAGCAGCCAGGAGTTCCCCAACTACAATGAGCAGTTCTTC.